This is a list of T cell receptor beta chains from one sample in a study of CD8+ T cells in alopecia areata. This table comes from immunoSEQ multiplex PCR, and its TCRdb copy is limited to in-frame clones, with some not included. Of about 19,000 clones listed, more than 60% are singletons. Specimen: skin, collected at week 0. The receptors were gathered from a human donor with alopecia areata. CDR3s include the opening cysteine and the closing phenylalanine or tryptophan. The D gene is left open where the match is weak. A clone size is listed for some rows: how often the clone was seen (once, few, many), or a class if it is expanded.

j_gene | abundance | d_gene | v_gene | CDR3nt | CDR3aa
TRBJ2-4 | - | - | TRBV7-2 | TGTGCCAGCAGCAAACAGTTAACGGCCAAAAACATTCAGTACTTC | CASSKQLTAKNIQYF
TRBJ2-1 | few | TRBD2 | TRBV19 | TGTGCCAGTAGCCAAACTAGCGGGGGCTACAATGAGCAGTTCTTC | CASSQTSGGYNEQFF
TRBJ2-7 | - | TRBD2 | TRBV19 | TGTGCCAGTAGTGAGACTAGCGGGGGCGCCTACGAGCAGTACTTC | CASSETSGGAYEQYF
TRBJ2-3 | - | TRBD2 | TRBV5-1 | TGCGCCAGCAGCTCGTTAGCGGGGGACACAGATACGCAGTATTTT | CASSSLAGDTDTQYF
TRBJ2-1 | few | - | TRBV7-2 | TGTGCCAGCAGCCAAGGCCTTTTGGCGGGCACAATATACAATGAGCAGTTCTTC | CASSQGLLAGTIYNEQFF
TRBJ1-6 | - | - | TRBV21-1 | TGTGCCAGCAGTCTAAACGGGACAGGGGGCGGAAGGGATTCACCCCTCCACTTT | CASSLNGTGGGRDSPLHF
TRBJ1-6 | - | - | TRBV14 | TGTGCCAGCAGCCCGACAGGTAGATCACCCCTCCACTTT | CASSPTGRSPLHF
TRBJ1-1 | - | - | TRBV11-2 | TGTGCCAGCAGCCATTCGGACACTGAAGCTTTCTTT | CASSHSDTEAFF
TRBJ1-4 | - | TRBD1 | TRBV4-2 | TGTGCCAGCAGCCAAGACTTAGACAGGGGCAATGAAAAACTGTTTTTT | CASSQDLDRGNEKLFF
TRBJ1-2 | few | TRBD1 | TRBV4-3 | TGCGCCAGCAGCCAGAGCAGGGGGTATAACTATGGCTACACCTTC | CASSQSRGYNYGYTF
TRBJ2-5 | few | - | TRBV7-2 | TGTGCCAGCAGCTTAGCCCCAGCAGAGACCCAGTACTTC | CASSLAPAETQYF
TRBJ2-3 | - | - | TRBV4-2 | TGTGCCAGCAGCCAAGGCGGGGACTTGTACACAGATACGCAGTATTTT | CASSQGGDLYTDTQYF
TRBJ2-1 | - | - | TRBV7-9 | TGTGCCAGCAGCGCCCACTTCCCGGGGGATGAGCAGTTCTTC | CASSAHFPGDEQFF
TRBJ2-7 | - | TRBD1 | TRBV5-4 | TGTGCCAGCAGCTTGGGCGGGACAGGAACCTACGAGCAGTACTTC | CASSLGGTGTYEQYF
TRBJ2-7 | - | TRBD1 | TRBV5-1 | TGCGCCAGCAGCTTGTACAGGGGTGTCGACGAGCAGTACTTC | CASSLYRGVDEQYF
TRBJ1-2 | - | TRBD1 | TRBV7-8 | TGTGCCAGCAGCGAGAACCGGGACAGGGTTTATGGCTACACCTTC | CASSENRDRVYGYTF
TRBJ2-7 | - | - | TRBV27 | TGTGCCAGCAGCTCTTCTCCCCAGGGGCTCTACGAGCAGTACTTC | CASSSSPQGLYEQYF
TRBJ2-5 | once | - | TRBV14 | TGTGCCAGCAGCCAAGCCCACGTCGCCTCCGAGACCCAGTACTTC | CASSQAHVASETQYF
TRBJ2-2 | - | - | TRBV7-3 | TGTGCCAGCAGCTTACCACAGCTCACCGGGGAGCTGTTTTTT | CASSLPQLTGELFF
TRBJ1-6 | - | TRBD1 | TRBV6-5 | TGTGCCAGCAGCCGGGACAGGGACAATTCACCCCTCCACTTT | CASSRDRDNSPLHF
TRBJ1-2 | - | - | TRBV4-3 | TGCGCCAGCAGCCAAGACCTTGCCGGGGGAAATGGCTACACCTTC | CASSQDLAGGNGYTF
TRBJ2-1 | - | - | TRBV4-1 | TGCGCCAGCAGCCAAGTAGTTGGGCACCCACCCTACAATGAGCAGTTCTTC | CASSQVVGHPPYNEQFF
TRBJ2-3 | - | - | TRBV5-1 | TGCGCCAGCAGCTTGGGCAGGCCCACAGATACGCAGTATTTT | CASSLGRPTDTQYF
TRBJ2-1 | - | TRBD2 | TRBV7-9 | TGTGCCAGCGCAAGCGGGGGCCCCTACAATGAGCAGTTCTTC | CASASGGPYNEQFF
TRBJ2-5 | - | - | TRBV4-2 | TGTGCCAGCAGCCAAGATGGCGGGGCTAGGGAGACCCAGTACTTC | CASSQDGGARETQYF
TRBJ1-2 | - | - | TRBV19 | TGTGCCAGTATGACAGCCTATGGCTACACCTTC | CASMTAYGYTF
TRBJ2-3 | few | TRBD2 | TRBV29-1 | TGCAGCGTGCGGACTAGCGAGGGCACAGATACGCAGTATTTT | CSVRTSEGTDTQYF
TRBJ1-5 | - | TRBD1 | TRBV6-6 | TGTGCCAGCAGCCGACAGGGGGCGGACAATCAGCCCCAGCATTTT | CASSRQGADNQPQHF
TRBJ2-1 | - | - | TRBV6-1 | TGTGCCAGCAGTGGGGGAAGACCGTTGTCGTTATACAATGAGCAGTTCTTC | CASSGGRPLSLYNEQFF
TRBJ2-7 | - | TRBD1 | TRBV11-3 | TGTGCCAGCAGCTTCGAGCGGACAGGGTTGAACTCCTACGAGCAGTACTTC | CASSFERTGLNSYEQYF
TRBJ1-2 | - | - | TRBV19 | TGTGCCACCCGCCGGGCAGTACCTTGGGGCTACACCTTC | CATRRAVPWGYTF
TRBJ1-1 | few | TRBD1 | TRBV6-5 | TGTGCCAGCAGGAGGGGAGACAGGGGACCCACTGAAGCTTTCTTT | CASRRGDRGPTEAFF
TRBJ2-1 | - | TRBD1 | TRBV28 | TGTGCCAGCAGTTTGGACAGGGTTCTTCACAATGAGCAGTTCTTC | CASSLDRVLHNEQFF
TRBJ2-7 | - | - | TRBV18 | TGTGCCAGCTCACCCCCTGAAGGGAGGGAGCAGTACTTC | CASSPPEGREQYF
TRBJ1-1 | - | - | TRBV6-1 | TGTGCCAGCAGTGGGGGCAGGGTGACTGAAGCTTTCTTT | CASSGGRVTEAFF
TRBJ1-1 | - | - | TRBV2 | TGTGCCAGCAGCGCGAGCGGGGGGAACACTGAAGCTTTCTTT | CASSASGGNTEAFF
TRBJ1-1 | medium-sized | - | TRBV2 | TGTGCCAGCAGTGAGATCTCAGAAGCTTTCTTT | CASSEISEAFF
TRBJ2-1 | once | TRBD2 | TRBV25-1 | TGTGCCAGCTCTCGGGACGTGCCGGGGGGGACCTACAATGAGCAGTTCTTC | CASSRDVPGGTYNEQFF
TRBJ1-1 | - | TRBD1 | TRBV11-2 | TGTGCCAGCAGCCCGCTTAGGGGGCGGACCACTGAAGCTTTCTTT | CASSPLRGRTTEAFF
TRBJ1-5 | - | - | TRBV5-8 | TGTGCCAGCAGCCTCGGGACACTAAGGCAGCCCCAGCATTTT | CASSLGTLRQPQHF
TRBJ2-7 | - | - | TRBV7-2 | TGTGCCAGCACCCCCGGAGGGGCCTACGAGCAGTACTTC | CASTPGGAYEQYF